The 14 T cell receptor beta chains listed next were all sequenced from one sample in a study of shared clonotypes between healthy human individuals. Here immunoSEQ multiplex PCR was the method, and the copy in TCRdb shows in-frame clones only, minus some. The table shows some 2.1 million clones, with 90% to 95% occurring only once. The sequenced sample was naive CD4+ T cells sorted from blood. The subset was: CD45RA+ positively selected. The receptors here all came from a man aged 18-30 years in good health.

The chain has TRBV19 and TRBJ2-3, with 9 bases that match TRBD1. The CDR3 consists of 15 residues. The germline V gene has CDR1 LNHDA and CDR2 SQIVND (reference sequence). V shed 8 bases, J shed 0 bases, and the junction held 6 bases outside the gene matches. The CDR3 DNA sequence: TGTGCCAGTCATGGACAGGGGTTTAGCACAGATACGCAGTATTTT. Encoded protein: CASHGQGFSTDTQYF.

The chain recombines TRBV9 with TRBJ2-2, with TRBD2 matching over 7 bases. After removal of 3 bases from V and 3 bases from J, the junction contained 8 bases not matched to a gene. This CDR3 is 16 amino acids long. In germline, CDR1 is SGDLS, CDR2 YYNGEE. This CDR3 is CASSAPGAGYTGELFF. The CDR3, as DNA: TGTGCCAGCAGCGCCCCTGGAGCGGGGTACACCGGGGAGCTGTTTTTT. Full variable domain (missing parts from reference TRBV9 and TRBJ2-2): DSGVTQTPKHLITATGQRVTLRCSPRSGDLSVYWYQQSLDQGLQFLIQYYNGEERAKGNILERFSAQQFPDLHSELNLSSLELGDSALYFCASSAPGAGYTGELFFGEGSRLTVL.

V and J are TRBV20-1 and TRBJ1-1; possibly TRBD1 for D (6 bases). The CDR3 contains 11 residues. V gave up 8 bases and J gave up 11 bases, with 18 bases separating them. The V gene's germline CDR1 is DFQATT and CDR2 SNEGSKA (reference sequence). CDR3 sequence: CSTYGGLGAFF. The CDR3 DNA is TGCAGTACTTACGGGGGCCTTGGGGCTTTCTTT.

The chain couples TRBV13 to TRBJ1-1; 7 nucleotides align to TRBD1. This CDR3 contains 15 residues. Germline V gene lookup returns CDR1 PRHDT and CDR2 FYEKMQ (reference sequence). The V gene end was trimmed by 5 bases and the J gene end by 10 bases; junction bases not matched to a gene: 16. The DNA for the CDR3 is TGTGCCAGCAGCCCGGACAGGAGAGAGATGACGGGAGCTTTCTTT. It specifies CASSPDRREMTGAFF.

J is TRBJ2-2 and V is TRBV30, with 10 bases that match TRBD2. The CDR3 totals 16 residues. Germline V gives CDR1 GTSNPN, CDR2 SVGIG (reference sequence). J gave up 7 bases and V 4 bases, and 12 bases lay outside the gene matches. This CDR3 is CAWTGSGRARGGELFF. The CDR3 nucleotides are TGTGCCTGGACCGGGAGCGGGAGGGCCCGGGGCGGGGAGCTGTTTTTT.

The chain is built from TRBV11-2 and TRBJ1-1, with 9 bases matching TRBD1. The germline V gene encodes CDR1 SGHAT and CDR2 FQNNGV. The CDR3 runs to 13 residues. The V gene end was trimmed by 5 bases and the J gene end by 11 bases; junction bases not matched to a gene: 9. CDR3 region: CASSILQGATAFF. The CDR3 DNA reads TGTGCCAGCAGCATTTTACAGGGGGCGACGGCTTTCTTT.

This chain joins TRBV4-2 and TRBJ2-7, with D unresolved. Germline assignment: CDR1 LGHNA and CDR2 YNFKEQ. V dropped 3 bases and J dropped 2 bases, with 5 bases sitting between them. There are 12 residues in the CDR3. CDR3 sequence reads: CASSQTAYEQYF. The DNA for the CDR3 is TGTGCCAGCAGCCAGACCGCCTACGAGCAGTACTTC.

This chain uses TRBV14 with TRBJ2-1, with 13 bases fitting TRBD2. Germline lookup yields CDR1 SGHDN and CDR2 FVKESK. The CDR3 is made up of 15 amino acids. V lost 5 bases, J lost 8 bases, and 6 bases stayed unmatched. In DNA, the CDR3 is TGTGCCAGCAGCTCCAGACTAGCGGGAGGATATGAGCAGTTCTTC. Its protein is CASSSRLAGGYEQFF.

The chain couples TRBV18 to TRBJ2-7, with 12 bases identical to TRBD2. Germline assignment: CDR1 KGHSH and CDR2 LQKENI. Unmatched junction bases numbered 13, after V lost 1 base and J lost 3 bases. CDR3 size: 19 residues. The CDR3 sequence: CASSPLASLAGGPYYEQYF. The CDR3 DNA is TGTGCCAGCTCACCACTGGCGTCGCTAGCGGGAGGGCCATACTACGAGCAGTACTTC. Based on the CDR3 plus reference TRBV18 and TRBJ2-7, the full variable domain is NAGVMQNPRHLVRRRGQEARLRCSPMKGHSHVYWYRQLPEEGLKFMVYLQKENIIDESGMPKERFSAEFPKEGPSILRIQQVVRGDSAAYFCASSPLASLAGGPYYEQYFGPGTRLTVT.

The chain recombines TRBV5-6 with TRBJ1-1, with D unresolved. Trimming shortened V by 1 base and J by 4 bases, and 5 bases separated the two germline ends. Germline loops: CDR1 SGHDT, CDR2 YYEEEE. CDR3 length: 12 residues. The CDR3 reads CASSLYGTEAFF. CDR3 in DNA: TGTGCCAGCAGCTTGTATGGCACTGAAGCTTTCTTT.

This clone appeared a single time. This CDR3 is CASSPLGQGNTEAFF. CDR3 DNA sequence: TGCGCCAGCAGCCCACTGGGACAGGGAAACACTGAAGCTTTCTTT. The V gene is TRBV5-1, the J gene TRBJ1-1; 9 bases agree with TRBD1. V was pared by 4 bases and J by 2 bases, with 6 bases of the junction left unmatched. This CDR3 contains 15 residues. The germline V gene encodes CDR1 SGHRS and CDR2 YFSETQ.

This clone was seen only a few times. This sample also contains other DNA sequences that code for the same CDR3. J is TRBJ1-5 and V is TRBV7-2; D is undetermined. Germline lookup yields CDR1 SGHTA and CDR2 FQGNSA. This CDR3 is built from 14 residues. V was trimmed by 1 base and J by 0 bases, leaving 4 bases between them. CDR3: CASSLDSSNQPQHF. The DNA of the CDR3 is TGTGCCAGCAGCTTAGACAGTAGCAATCAGCCCCAGCATTTT.

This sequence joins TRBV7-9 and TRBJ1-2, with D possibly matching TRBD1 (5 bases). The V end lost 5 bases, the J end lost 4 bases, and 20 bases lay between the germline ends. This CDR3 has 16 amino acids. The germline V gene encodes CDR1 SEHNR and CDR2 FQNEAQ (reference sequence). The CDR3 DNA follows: TGTGCCAGCAGCCCCCTCTCCGGGACGGGCATCTATGGCTACACCTTC. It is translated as CASSPLSGTGIYGYTF.

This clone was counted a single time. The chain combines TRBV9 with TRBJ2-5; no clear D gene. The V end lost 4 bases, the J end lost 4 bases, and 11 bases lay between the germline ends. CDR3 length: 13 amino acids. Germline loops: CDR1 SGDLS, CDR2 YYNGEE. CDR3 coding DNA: TGTGCCAGCAGCCCGACTGAGTTAGAGACCCAGTACTTC. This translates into CASSPTELETQYF. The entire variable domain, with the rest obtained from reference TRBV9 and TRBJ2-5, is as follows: DSGVTQTPKHLITATGQRVTLRCSPRSGDLSVYWYQQSLDQGLQFLIQYYNGEERAKGNILERFSAQQFPDLHSELNLSSLELGDSALYFCASSPTELETQYFGPGTRLLVL.